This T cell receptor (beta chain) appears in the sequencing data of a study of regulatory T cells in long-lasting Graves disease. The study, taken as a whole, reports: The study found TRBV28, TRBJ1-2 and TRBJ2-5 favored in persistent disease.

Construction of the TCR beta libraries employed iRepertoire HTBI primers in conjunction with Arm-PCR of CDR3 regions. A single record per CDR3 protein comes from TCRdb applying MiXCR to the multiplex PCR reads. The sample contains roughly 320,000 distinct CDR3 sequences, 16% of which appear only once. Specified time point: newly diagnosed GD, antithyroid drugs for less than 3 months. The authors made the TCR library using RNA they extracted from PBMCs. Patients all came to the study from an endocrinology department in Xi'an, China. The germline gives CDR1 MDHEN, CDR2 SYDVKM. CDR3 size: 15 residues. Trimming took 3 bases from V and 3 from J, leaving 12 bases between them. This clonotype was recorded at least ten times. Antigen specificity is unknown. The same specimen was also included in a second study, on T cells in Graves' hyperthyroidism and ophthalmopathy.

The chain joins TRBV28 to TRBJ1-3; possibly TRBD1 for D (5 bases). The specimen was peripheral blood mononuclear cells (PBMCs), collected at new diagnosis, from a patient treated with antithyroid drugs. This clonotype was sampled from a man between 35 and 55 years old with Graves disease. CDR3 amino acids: CASSFVQGGGNTIYF. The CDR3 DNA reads TGTGCCAGCAGTTTTGTGCAGGGAGGTGGAAACACCATATATTTT. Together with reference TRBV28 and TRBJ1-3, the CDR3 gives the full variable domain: DVKVTQSSRYLVKRTGEKVFLECVQDMDHENMFWYRQDPGLGLRLIYFSYDVKMKEKGDIPEGYSVSREKKERFSLILESASTNQTSMYLCASSFVQGGGNTIYFGEGSWLTVV.